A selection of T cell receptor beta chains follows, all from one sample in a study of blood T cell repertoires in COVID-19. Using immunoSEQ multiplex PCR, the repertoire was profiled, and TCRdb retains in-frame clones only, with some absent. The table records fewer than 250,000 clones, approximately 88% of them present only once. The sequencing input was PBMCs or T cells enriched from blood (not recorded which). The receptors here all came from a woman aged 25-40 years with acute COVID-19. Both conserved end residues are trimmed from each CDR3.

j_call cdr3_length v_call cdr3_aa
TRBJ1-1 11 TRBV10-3 AIRADTGSEAF
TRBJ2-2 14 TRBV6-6 ASSYLSTSDAGELF
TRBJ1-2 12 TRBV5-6 ASRRTGRHYGYT
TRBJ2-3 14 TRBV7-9 ASSLVWASPEDTQY
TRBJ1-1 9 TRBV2 ASIRDTEAF
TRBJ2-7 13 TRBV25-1 ASSGTGTGFHEQY
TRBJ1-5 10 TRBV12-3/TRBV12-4 ASTSSSGPQH
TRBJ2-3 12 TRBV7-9 ASSPPSGGDTQY
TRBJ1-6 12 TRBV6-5 ASTVQGTNSPLH
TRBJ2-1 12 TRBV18 ASRTAISYNEQF
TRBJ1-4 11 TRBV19 ASSDGQGSKLF
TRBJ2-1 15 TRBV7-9 ASTPNRGQVPYNEQF
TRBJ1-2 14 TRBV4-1 ASSQELSAEGYGYT
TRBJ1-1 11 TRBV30 ARGQGLNTEAF
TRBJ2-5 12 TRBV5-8 ASGAGGSRETQY
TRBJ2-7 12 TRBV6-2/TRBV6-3 ASSYSREGYEQY
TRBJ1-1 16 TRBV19 ASSTSRGPGDSGTEAF
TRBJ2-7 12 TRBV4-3 ASSQETLVDEQY
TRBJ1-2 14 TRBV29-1 SVLMAYQGNPYGYT
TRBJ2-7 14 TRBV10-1 ASSAGQGALDYEQY
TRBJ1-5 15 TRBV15 ATSRDSYGNSNQPQH
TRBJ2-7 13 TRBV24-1 ATSAGTGVVYEQY
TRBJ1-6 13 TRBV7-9 ASSLVRARGTPLH
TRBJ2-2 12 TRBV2 ASSVQGDTGELF
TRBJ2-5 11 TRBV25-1 ASSRRTGETQY
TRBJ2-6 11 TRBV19 ASRFTGANVLT
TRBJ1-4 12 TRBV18 ASSLGQLNEKLF
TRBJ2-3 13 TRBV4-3 ASSQDGTNTDTQY
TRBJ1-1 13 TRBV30 AWIQRQGVNTEAF
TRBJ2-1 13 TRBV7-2 ASSSSGGAGYEQF
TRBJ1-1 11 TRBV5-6 ASSLTENTEAF
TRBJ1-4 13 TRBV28 ASSFSRVTNEKLF
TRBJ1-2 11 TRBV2 ASRAQGIYGYT
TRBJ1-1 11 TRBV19 ASSLQGDTEAF
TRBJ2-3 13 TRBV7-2 ASSPGTPNTDTQY
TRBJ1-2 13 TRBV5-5 ASSLVTGPFYGYT
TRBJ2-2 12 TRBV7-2 ASSPGQGFGELF
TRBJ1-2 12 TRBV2 ASRTGRLNYGYT
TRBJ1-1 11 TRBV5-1 ASSTALNTEAF
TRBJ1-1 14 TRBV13 ASNIGGPGMNTEAF
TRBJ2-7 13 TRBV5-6 ASSQSIRGLYEQY
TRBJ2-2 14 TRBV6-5 ASSYYDSPNTGELF
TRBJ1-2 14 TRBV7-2 ASSLALVRNNYGYT
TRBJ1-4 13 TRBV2 ASSEGGQPNEKLF
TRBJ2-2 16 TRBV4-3 ASSQESPNRENTGELF
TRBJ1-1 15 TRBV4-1 ASSQDGGRAGNTEAF
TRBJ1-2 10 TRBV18 ASSPTGEDYT
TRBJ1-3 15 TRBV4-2 ASSQGGNRGPGNTIY
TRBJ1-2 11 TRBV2 ASSPQANYGYT
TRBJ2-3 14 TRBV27 ASSPLGTGTTDTQY
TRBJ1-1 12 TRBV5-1 ASSLAERSTEAF